This TCR beta chain comes out of a study of OX40 agonist ivuxolimab in advanced cancers. The CDR3 runs to 14 residues. V shed 5 bases and J shed 4 bases, with 11 bases lying between them. Germline lookup yields CDR1 SEHNR and CDR2 FQNEAQ (reference sequence). Produced via immunoSEQ multiplex PCR; TCRdb's table is partial and in-frame only. The table shows 80,000 to 100,000 clones, with 85% to 95% occurring only once. The specimen comprised CD4+ or CD8+ T cells sorted from blood, sampled in a trial of the OX40 agonist ivuxolimab. This chain links TRBV7-9 with TRBJ2-2, with D unresolved. The source is an adult with an advanced solid tumor such as melanoma, head and neck, liver or kidney cancer. The CDR3 DNA is TGTGCCAGCAGCCCCCGCGTTTTCACCGGGGAGCTGTTTTTT. It codes for CASSPRVFTGELFF.